Listed below are T cell receptor beta chains from one sample, sequenced in a study of T cell repertoires in cytomegalovirus infection. TCRdb reprocessed the reads with MiXCR, giving one entry per CDR3 protein. This sample has roughly 320,000 distinct CDR3 sequences, with 9.5% found just once. The sample was PBMCs. These receptors originate from a human donor in good health (CMV status not recorded). Some clones in this sample may be carry-over from other donors' samples. CDR3s include the opening cysteine and the closing phenylalanine or tryptophan.

CASSVRTSGRVGYNEQFF	TRBV19
CASSYPGRRGEQFF	TRBV6-6
CSEVAGGSDTQYF	TRBV20-1
CASSLPSGAPSYGYTF	TRBV11-2
CASSLNQGSSISDTQYF	TRBV4-3
CASSPMEGAGTDTQYF	TRBV7-9
CASTSPSGRAFTGELFF	TRBV28
CASSLRGSGSHEQYF	TRBV28
CASAGGLGDTDTQYF	TRBV6-2/TRBV6-3
CASSWLGNRVTGELFF	TRBV6-2/TRBV6-3
CASSLTALSSYNEQFF	TRBV7-6
CASSQVGTKSGAFF	TRBV4-1
CASSSNSDEQYF	TRBV6-6
CSASRQGVSDTQYF	TRBV20-1
CASSLIGQGNTEAFF	TRBV7-3
CSALRESYNEQFF	TRBV29-1
CASTLGGAQSHEQFF	TRBV7-2
CASSSHRGDYGYTF	TRBV12-3/TRBV12-4
CASLEYQPQHF	TRBV12-3/TRBV12-4
CSGYWNTEAFF	TRBV29-1
CASSSRDRGTNEQFF	TRBV5-4